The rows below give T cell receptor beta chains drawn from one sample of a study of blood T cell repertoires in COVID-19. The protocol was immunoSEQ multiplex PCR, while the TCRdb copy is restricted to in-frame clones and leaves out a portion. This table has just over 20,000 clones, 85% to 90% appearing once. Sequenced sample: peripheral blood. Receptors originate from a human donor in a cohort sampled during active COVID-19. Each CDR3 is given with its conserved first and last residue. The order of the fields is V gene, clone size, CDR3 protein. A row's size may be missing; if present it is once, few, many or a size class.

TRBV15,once,CATSRGIAGEETQYF
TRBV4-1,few,CASSPRQGANQPQHF
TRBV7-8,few,CASSWTSSTGELFF
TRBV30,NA,CAWGLTGAKNIQYF
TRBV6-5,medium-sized,CASSYSPDRPTEAFF
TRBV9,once,CASSPTPGLTGGGEKLFF
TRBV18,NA,CASSPLQGGSFHEQYF
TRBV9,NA,CASSRTSGDSTDTQYF
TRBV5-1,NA,CASNPPGAGVNTEAFF
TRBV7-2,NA,CASSLRVAGETQYF
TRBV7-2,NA,CASSLRQGAYEQYF
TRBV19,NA,CASSILGQGAPGANVLTF
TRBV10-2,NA,CASRWGTGTGELFF
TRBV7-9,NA,CASSPPGLAGADEQYF
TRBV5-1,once,CASSLIAATDTQYF
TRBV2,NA,CASSPSVETQYF